Listed below are T cell receptor beta chains from one sample, sequenced in a study of T cell responses to AZD1222 COVID-19 vaccine. Using immunoSEQ multiplex PCR, the repertoire was profiled, and TCRdb retains in-frame clones only, with some absent. The table has 65,000 to 80,000 clones, 90% to 95% seen once; the top ten hold 7% to 8.5%. Sample: peripheral blood, taken on day 0 of MenACWY control vaccination. The receptors shown here come from an adult in good health. Each CDR3 is given without its conserved first and last residue. Expanded clones get a size class; other rows say once, few or many, or leave the size out.

clone_size: NA; v_call: TRBV7-8; j_call: TRBJ2-7; cdr3_aa: ASSFPSEGSYEQY
clone_size: NA; v_call: TRBV2; j_call: TRBJ1-2; cdr3_aa: ASSERRDGYGYT
clone_size: NA; v_call: TRBV5-1; j_call: TRBJ1-5; cdr3_aa: ASSLGPAQARGGQPQH
clone_size: NA; v_call: TRBV2; j_call: TRBJ1-1; cdr3_aa: ASSDRDNTEAF
clone_size: few; v_call: TRBV6-2/TRBV6-3; j_call: TRBJ2-5; cdr3_aa: ASSYSGSQETQY
clone_size: NA; v_call: TRBV7-2; j_call: TRBJ2-2; cdr3_aa: ASSLFWGQTGELF
clone_size: NA; v_call: TRBV5-1; j_call: TRBJ1-1; cdr3_aa: ASSLVGGGDTEAF
clone_size: NA; v_call: TRBV11-3; j_call: TRBJ2-7; cdr3_aa: ASSLGGPGNSYEQY
clone_size: NA; v_call: TRBV19; j_call: TRBJ1-5; cdr3_aa: ASSLYQGFGNQPQH
clone_size: NA; v_call: TRBV5-1; j_call: TRBJ2-3; cdr3_aa: ASSLEVGRDTQY
clone_size: NA; v_call: TRBV3-1/TRBV3-2; j_call: TRBJ1-4; cdr3_aa: ASSPLSGGNEKLF
clone_size: NA; v_call: TRBV5-1; j_call: TRBJ2-3; cdr3_aa: ASSSGAVPGQDTQY
clone_size: NA; v_call: TRBV7-8; j_call: TRBJ1-3; cdr3_aa: ASSGPIGNTIY
clone_size: NA; v_call: TRBV6-2/TRBV6-3; j_call: TRBJ1-5; cdr3_aa: ASSYTAGVPQH
clone_size: few; v_call: TRBV2; j_call: TRBJ1-6; cdr3_aa: ASTSRGSGYNSPLH
clone_size: NA; v_call: TRBV7-2; j_call: TRBJ2-1; cdr3_aa: ASSLGPQYNEQF
clone_size: NA; v_call: TRBV24-1; j_call: TRBJ2-3; cdr3_aa: ATSDEAGSTDTQY
clone_size: NA; v_call: TRBV7-6; j_call: TRBJ1-1; cdr3_aa: ASSPTQGDGAEAF
clone_size: NA; v_call: TRBV18; j_call: TRBJ2-7; cdr3_aa: ASSPQRDNEQY
clone_size: NA; v_call: TRBV19; j_call: TRBJ2-7; cdr3_aa: ASSIQTDSYEQY
clone_size: NA; v_call: TRBV6-2/TRBV6-3; j_call: TRBJ2-7; cdr3_aa: ASSFGQASSYEQY
clone_size: NA; v_call: TRBV6-5; j_call: TRBJ2-7; cdr3_aa: ASRPGQGRYEQY
clone_size: NA; v_call: TRBV13; j_call: TRBJ2-7; cdr3_aa: ASSRGTTTTEQY
clone_size: NA; v_call: TRBV2; j_call: TRBJ2-7; cdr3_aa: ASSARTGVDEQY
clone_size: NA; v_call: TRBV13; j_call: TRBJ2-2; cdr3_aa: ASSTRAGWNTGELF
clone_size: NA; v_call: TRBV5-1; j_call: TRBJ2-5; cdr3_aa: ASSYESGRAPNIKETQY
clone_size: once; v_call: TRBV7-8; j_call: TRBJ2-1; cdr3_aa: ASSAGLANNEQF
clone_size: NA; v_call: TRBV7-3; j_call: TRBJ2-5; cdr3_aa: ASSQAGGRRETQY
clone_size: NA; v_call: TRBV4-3; j_call: TRBJ2-6; cdr3_aa: ASSQVQSSFSGANVLT
clone_size: NA; v_call: TRBV18; j_call: TRBJ2-4; cdr3_aa: ASSPEGWGNIQY
clone_size: NA; v_call: TRBV11-3; j_call: TRBJ2-7; cdr3_aa: ASSCRTEESYEQY
clone_size: NA; v_call: TRBV2; j_call: TRBJ2-3; cdr3_aa: ASSERLAGGPLDTQY
clone_size: once; v_call: TRBV7-9; j_call: TRBJ2-7; cdr3_aa: ASSSSGISPYEQY
clone_size: NA; v_call: TRBV10-2; j_call: TRBJ2-7; cdr3_aa: ASSGGNEQY
clone_size: NA; v_call: TRBV3-1/TRBV3-2; j_call: TRBJ2-2; cdr3_aa: ASSQSTSGTPGELF